The 25 T cell receptor beta chains given below trace back to one sample, sequenced in a study of cytomegalovirus exposure and HLA in healthy donors. The PCR was carried out with 60 Vbeta primers and 13 Jbeta primers. Repertoires were generated with immunoSEQ multiplex PCR, while TCRdb's copy carries only in-frame clones and drops some. The table lists more than 150,000 clones, 80% to 85% of them singletons. Sequencing used PBMCs. These receptors were taken from a woman aged 25 to 45 in good health and CMV-seronegative.

This clone was seen a single time. The V call is TRBV28, the J call TRBJ1-2; TRBD1 agrees at 7 bases. J lost 4 bases, V lost 5 bases, and 7 bases had no gene match. The CDR3 is 14 residues long. Per the germline V gene, CDR1 is MDHEN and CDR2 is SYDVKM. The CDR3 DNA sequence: TGTGCCAGCAGTCCAAGACAGGGACTCTATGGCTACACCTTC. Protein: CASSPRQGLYGYTF.

This clone appeared once. The chain has TRBV25-1 and TRBJ2-5; 7 bases are shared with TRBD2. The length of the CDR3 is 15 residues. The V and J ends lost 6 bases and 0 bases, in that order; junction bases with no gene match: 7. Germline-derived CDR1 and CDR2 are MGHDK and SYGVNS. CDR3 residues: CASSRGSGNQETQYF. The CDR3 coding sequence is TGTGCCAGCAGCCGGGGGAGCGGGAACCAAGAGACCCAGTACTTC.

The DNA for the CDR3 is TGCGCCAGCAGCCTGGGACAGAGTGCAGATACGCAGTATTTT. It codes for CASSLGQSADTQYF. The J gene is TRBJ2-3, the V gene TRBV5-1; 7 bases line up with TRBD1. The CDR3 is 14 residues long. The germline V gene encodes CDR1 SGHRS and CDR2 YFSETQ. V lost 4 bases, J lost 4 bases, and 6 bases stayed unmatched.

The gene calls are TRBV27 and TRBJ2-7, with 10 positions matching TRBD1. Germline values: CDR1 MNHEY, CDR2 SMNVEV (reference sequence). CDR3 length: 15 amino acids. Germline trimming cut 5 bases from V and 3 bases from J; bases unmatched to any gene: 7. The CDR3 sequence is CASSPSGQGVYEQYF. CDR3 sequence (DNA): TGTGCCAGCAGTCCCTCCGGACAGGGGGTCTACGAGCAGTACTTC.

This clone was counted between two and nine times. V usage is TRBV10-3 and J usage is TRBJ1-1; D may be TRBD1 (5 bases). This CDR3 region has 14 residues. In germline, CDR1 is ENHRY, CDR2 SYGVKD. The V end lost 4 bases, the J end lost 1 base, and 10 bases lay between the germline ends. CDR3 protein: CAISVTDKNTEAFF. The DNA for the CDR3 is TGTGCCATCAGTGTGACAGATAAGAACACTGAAGCTTTCTTT.

Regarding this clone: Its ends do not fully match the called genes, so a read error is possible. The rearrangement uses TRBV5-1 and TRBJ2-5; 10 bases align to TRBD1. Germline CDR1 SGHRS, CDR2 YFSETQ. The CDR3 length is 16 residues. CDR3 region: CASSRTGGTGVETQYF. CDR3 DNA sequence: TGCGCTAGCAGTAGAACGGGAGGGACAGGGGTAGAGACCCAGTACTTC.

The CDR3 loop reads CASSDGTGGHEQYF. DNA of the CDR3: TGTGCCAGTAGTGACGGGACAGGGGGGCACGAGCAGTACTTC. This chain connects TRBV19 to TRBJ2-5; 11 bases are shared with TRBD1. The J call is uncertain, as TRBJ2-7 better fits the DNA end. The CDR3 has 14 residues. Looked up from germline, CDR1 is LNHDA and CDR2 is SQIVND (reference sequence).

This clone was seen only once. V is TRBV7-2 and J is TRBJ2-7; 9 bases fit TRBD2. This CDR3 is 14 amino acids long. CDR1 is SGHTA and CDR2 is FQGNSA in the germline V gene. The junction had 5 bases not matched to a gene; V was cut back by 3 bases and J by 5 bases. CDR3 residues: CASSLGGGANEQYF. The DNA for the CDR3 is TGTGCCAGCAGCTTGGGCGGGGGGGCCAACGAGCAGTACTTC. Using reference TRBV7-2 and TRBJ2-7 for the parts outside the CDR3, the full variable domain is GAGVSQSPSNKVTEKGKDVELRCDPISGHTALYWYRQSLGQGLEFLIYFQGNSAPDKSGLPSDRFSAERTGGSVSTLTIQRTQQEDSAVYLCASSLGGGANEQYFGPGTRLTVT.

The chain recombines TRBV10-3 with TRBJ2-1, with 8 positions matching TRBD2. This CDR3 contains 14 residues. CDR1 and CDR2 (germline): ENHRY, SYGVKD. The trim removed 3 bases at V and 9 bases at J, leaving 7 bases unmatched. The CDR3: CAISDFGRALEQFF. DNA of the CDR3: TGTGCCATCAGTGATTTCGGGAGGGCACTTGAGCAGTTCTTC.

The V call is TRBV10-3, the J call TRBJ1-2; tentative D call: TRBD1 (6 bases). Germline values: CDR1 ENHRY, CDR2 SYGVKD. The CDR3 is 13 amino acids. Trimming stripped 3 bases from V and 7 bases from J, with 12 bases between. DNA for the CDR3: TGTGCCATCAGTGAAGAACAGGGTACTGGCTACACCTTC. As protein: CAISEEQGTGYTF.

The chain carries TRBV4-1 and TRBJ2-7; 9 bases align to TRBD1. Germline V gives CDR1 MGHRA, CDR2 YSYEKL. The CDR3 consists of 16 residues. The V and J ends lost 0 bases and 4 bases, in that order; junction bases with no gene match: 7. The CDR3 region is CASSQDFLGTGYEQYF. The CDR3 region has the DNA TGCGCCAGCAGCCAAGATTTCCTTGGGACAGGGTACGAGCAGTACTTC.

This chain links TRBV11-2 with TRBJ1-2; 7 bases map to TRBD1. The germline V gene has CDR1 SGHAT and CDR2 FQNNGV. V lost 4 bases, J lost 3 bases, and 2 bases stayed unmatched. The CDR3 spans 13 residues. CDR3 in DNA: TGTGCCAGCAGCTCCGGGACAGACTATGGCTACACCTTC. Its translation is CASSSGTDYGYTF.

As for this clone: Sequence at one end of the junction differs from germline and may be a read error. The gene calls are TRBV7-9 and TRBJ2-7; a weak D match, TRBD2 (5 bases). Germline V gene data show CDR1 as SEHNR and CDR2 as FQNEAQ (reference sequence). CDR3 length: 12 amino acids. In nucleotides, the CDR3 is TGTTCCAGCAGCCCGCTCGGAGGCGAGCAGTACTTC. Amino acid sequence: CSSSPLGGEQYF.

J is TRBJ2-7 and V is TRBV21-1; TRBD1 is the table's D call and was not checked against the DNA. TRBV21-1 is a known pseudogene. This CDR3 is built from 16 residues. CDR3 nucleotide sequence: TGTGCCAGCTACCCCTTACCGGGACATACGTTGTACGAGCAGTACTTC. This translates into CASYPLPGHTLYEQYF.

The chain combines TRBV5-4 with TRBJ2-7; 7 positions agree with TRBD1. The V segment lost 2 bases and the J segment 2 bases; nucleotides outside the gene matches: 7. Germline-derived CDR1 and CDR2 are SGHNT and YYREEE (reference sequence). This CDR3 is built from 15 residues. CDR3 nucleotides: TGTGCCAGCAGCTTCCCCGGGACAGACACCTACGAGCAGTACTTC. It is translated as CASSFPGTDTYEQYF.

The chain joins TRBV19 to TRBJ1-5, with TRBD1 matching 7 bases. Germline V lookup: CDR1 LNHDA, CDR2 SQIVND (reference sequence). With V trimmed by 6 bases and J by 1 base, 9 bases remained unmatched. This CDR3 has 16 residues. The CDR3 loop reads CASRVTGSPSNQPQHF. The CDR3 DNA reads as TGTGCCAGTAGAGTGACAGGGAGCCCAAGCAATCAGCCCCAGCATTTT.

The rearrangement uses TRBV2 and TRBJ2-7; possible D gene TRBD2, 5 bases. The V end was cut by 0 bases, the J end by 6 bases, with 9 bases between. The length of the CDR3 is 13 residues. CDR1 and CDR2 (germline): SNHLY, FYNNEI. CDR3 sequence reads: CASSEALATEQYF. The CDR3, as DNA: TGTGCCAGCAGTGAAGCGTTAGCGACCGAGCAGTACTTC.

The rearrangement uses TRBV28 and TRBJ2-5, with D tentatively TRBD2 (5 bases). Germline assignment: CDR1 MDHEN and CDR2 SYDVKM. Between the trimmed V and J ends, which lost 4 bases and 5 bases, there was a span of 17 bases. This CDR3 is built from 15 residues. CDR3 amino acids: CASSSEGEGPETQYF. The CDR3 DNA reads as TGTGCCAGCAGTTCCGAGGGAGAAGGGCCGGAGACCCAGTACTTC.

The chain is built from TRBV27 and TRBJ1-5; 8 bases are shared with TRBD1. Germline CDR1 MNHEY, CDR2 SMNVEV (reference sequence). This CDR3 contains 13 residues. J was trimmed by 5 bases and V by 3 bases; bases with no gene match: 0. As DNA, the CDR3 is TGTGCCAGCAGTTTGGACAGGGATCAGCCCCAGCATTTT. It encodes CASSLDRDQPQHF.

The CDR3 DNA sequence: TGTGCCAGCAGCCCGACTAGCGGGCGCACAGATACGCAGTATTTT. Its translation is CASSPTSGRTDTQYF. The V gene is TRBV5-4, the J gene TRBJ2-3; TRBD2 agrees at 10 bases. Germline CDR1 reads SGHNT; CDR2 reads YYREEE (reference sequence). This CDR3 region has 15 residues. With V trimmed by 4 bases and J by 1 base, 3 bases remained unmatched.

The chain joins TRBV19 to TRBJ1-2; tentative D call: TRBD1 (6 bases). Germline assignment: CDR1 LNHDA and CDR2 SQIVND (reference sequence). V lost 3 bases, J lost 8 bases, and 16 bases lay in between. The CDR3 is made up of 14 amino acids. CDR3: CASSMGAESGGYTF. CDR3 in DNA: TGTGCCAGTAGTATGGGGGCGGAAAGCGGAGGCTACACCTTC.

The V call is TRBV28, the J call TRBJ2-7; 9 bases are a match to TRBD2. The germline gives CDR1 MDHEN, CDR2 SYDVKM. This CDR3 is built from 16 residues. V lost 5 bases, J lost 7 bases, and 15 bases stayed unmatched. CDR3 sequence reads: CASSPRRASGEGEQYF. The CDR3 coding sequence is TGTGCCAGCAGTCCCCGCCGGGCTAGCGGGGAAGGAGAGCAGTACTTC. The full variable domain, completed using reference TRBV28 and TRBJ2-7, is DVKVTQSSRYLVKRTGEKVFLECVQDMDHENMFWYRQDPGLGLRLIYFSYDVKMKEKGDIPEGYSVSREKKERFSLILESASTNQTSMYLCASSPRRASGEGEQYFGPGTRLTVT.

This chain connects TRBV29-1 to TRBJ2-7; perhaps TRBD2 as D (7 bases). The germline V gene has CDR1 SQVTM and CDR2 ANQGSEA. The CDR3 length is 15 residues. V was shortened by 4 bases and J by 4 bases, with 20 bases between the two germline ends. Here the CDR3 reads CSVAGGGGAYYEQYF. In DNA form, the CDR3 reads TGCAGCGTTGCGGGGGGTGGGGGGGCCTATTACGAGCAGTACTTC.

The chain is built from TRBV28 and TRBJ1-2; 9 nucleotides line up with TRBD1. The CDR3 has 14 amino acids. The J segment lost 5 bases and the V segment lost 5 bases, leaving 6 bases of the junction unmatched. CDR1 MDHEN and CDR2 SYDVKM come from the germline V gene. For the CDR3, the DNA is TGTGCCAGCAGTCCATCACAGGGGGCGTATGGCTACACCTTC. Translation: CASSPSQGAYGYTF.

This chain uses TRBV6-6 with TRBJ2-7, with a tentative D call TRBD2 (6 bases). With 7 bases removed from V and 3 bases from J, the gap between germline ends came to 13 bases. This CDR3 comprises 13 residues. The germline CDR1 and CDR2 sequences are MNHNY and SVGAGI (reference sequence). Here the CDR3 reads CASTYGGIYEQYF. The CDR3 nucleotides are TGTGCCAGCACCTATGGGGGGATCTACGAGCAGTACTTC.